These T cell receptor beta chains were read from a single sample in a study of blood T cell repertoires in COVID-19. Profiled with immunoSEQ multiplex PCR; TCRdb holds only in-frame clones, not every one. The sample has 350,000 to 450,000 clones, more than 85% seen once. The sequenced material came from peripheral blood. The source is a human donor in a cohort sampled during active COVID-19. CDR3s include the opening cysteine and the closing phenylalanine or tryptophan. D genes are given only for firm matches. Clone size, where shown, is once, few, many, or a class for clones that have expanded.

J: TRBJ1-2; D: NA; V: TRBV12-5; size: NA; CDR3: CASGLGGHGGYTF; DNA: TGTGCTAGTGGTTTGGGCGGGCACGGCGGCTACACCTTC
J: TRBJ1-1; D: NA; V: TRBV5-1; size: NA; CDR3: CASSLEGQWNTEAFF; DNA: TGCGCCAGCAGCTTGGAAGGACAATGGAACACTGAAGCTTTCTTT
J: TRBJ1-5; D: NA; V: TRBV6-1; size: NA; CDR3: CASSEGPGNQPQHF; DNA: TGTGCCAGCAGTGAAGGCCCAGGGAATCAGCCCCAGCATTTT
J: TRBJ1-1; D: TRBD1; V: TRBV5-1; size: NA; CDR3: CASSIRQGRGNTEAFF; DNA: TGCGCCAGCAGCATACGACAGGGGCGAGGGAACACTGAAGCTTTCTTT
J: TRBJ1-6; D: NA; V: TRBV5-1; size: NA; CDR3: CASSLGQGDNSPLHF; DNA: TGCGCCAGCAGCTTGGGGCAGGGCGATAATTCACCCCTCCACTTT
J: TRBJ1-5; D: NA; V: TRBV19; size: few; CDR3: CASTRGQTHSNQPQHF; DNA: TGTGCCAGTACCCGAGGACAGACTCATAGCAATCAGCCCCAGCATTTT
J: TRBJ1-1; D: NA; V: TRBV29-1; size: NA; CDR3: CSARRGTPAAEAFF; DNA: TGCAGCGCAAGACGGGGGACGCCGGCGGCTGAAGCTTTCTTT
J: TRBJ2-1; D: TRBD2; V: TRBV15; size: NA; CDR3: CATCRELAGVDEQFF; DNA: TGTGCCACTTGCAGGGAGCTAGCGGGAGTCGATGAGCAGTTCTTC
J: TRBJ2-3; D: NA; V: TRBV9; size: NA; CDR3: CASSVERDTDTQYF; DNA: TGTGCCAGCAGCGTAGAGAGAGACACAGATACGCAGTATTTT
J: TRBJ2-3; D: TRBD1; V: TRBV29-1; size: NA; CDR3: CSAEQGKDTQYF; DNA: TGCAGCGCCGAACAGGGGAAAGATACGCAGTATTTT
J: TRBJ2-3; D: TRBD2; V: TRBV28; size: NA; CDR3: CASSGPGLAVFTDTQYF; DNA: TGTGCCAGCAGTGGGCCGGGACTAGCGGTGTTCACAGATACGCAGTATTTT
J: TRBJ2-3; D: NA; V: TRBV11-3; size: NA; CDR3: CASSLGASTDTQYF; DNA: TGTGCCAGCAGCTTGGGCGCTAGCACAGATACGCAGTATTTT
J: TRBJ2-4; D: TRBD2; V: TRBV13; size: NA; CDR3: CASSLGPGGSKNIQYF; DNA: TGTGCCAGCAGCCTGGGGCCGGGGGGGAGCAAAAACATTCAGTACTTC
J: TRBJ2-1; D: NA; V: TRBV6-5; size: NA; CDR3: CASSYSSAPNEQFF; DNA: TGTGCCAGCAGTTACTCGAGTGCCCCCAATGAGCAGTTCTTC